This is a list of T cell receptor beta chains from one sample in a study of CD8 T cells in Susac syndrome. Each CDR3 protein is one row after TCRdb ran MiXCR on the immunoSEQ multiplex PCR reads. This sample has about 150,000 distinct CDR3 sequences, with 95% found just once. The specimen was CD4+ T cells from PBMCs. The receptors derive from a human donor with Susac syndrome. CDR3s include the opening cysteine and the closing phenylalanine or tryptophan. D genes are given only for firm matches.

cdr3_aa: CASSFANSPLHF
cdr3_nt: TGTGCCAGCAGCTTCGCTAATTCACCCCTCCACTTT
v_call: TRBV7-6
j_call: TRBJ1-6
d_call: -

cdr3_aa: CSAGGREGRDEQYF
cdr3_nt: TGCAGTGCTGGAGGGAGGGAGGGGAGGGACGAGCAGTACTTC
v_call: TRBV20-1
j_call: TRBJ2-7
d_call: TRBD2

cdr3_aa: CASSLMGRQYF
cdr3_nt: TGTGCCAGCAGTTTAATGGGGAGGCAGTACTTC
v_call: TRBV12-3/TRBV12-4
j_call: TRBJ2-7
d_call: -

cdr3_aa: CASSPKTPSEQYF
cdr3_nt: TGTGCCAGCAGCCCGAAGACTCCTTCCGAGCAGTACTTC
v_call: TRBV7-9
j_call: TRBJ2-7
d_call: -

cdr3_aa: CASSQGYQYEQYF
cdr3_nt: TGTGCCAGCAGCCAAGGATACCAGTACGAGCAGTACTTC
v_call: TRBV14
j_call: TRBJ2-7
d_call: -

cdr3_aa: CASSLREQETQYF
cdr3_nt: TGTGCCAGCAGCTTGAGGGAGCAAGAGACCCAGTACTTC
v_call: TRBV5-6
j_call: TRBJ2-5
d_call: -

cdr3_aa: CASSPRLAGNNEQFF
cdr3_nt: TGTGCCAGCAGCCCAAGACTAGCGGGGAACAATGAGCAGTTCTTC
v_call: TRBV14
j_call: TRBJ2-1
d_call: TRBD2

cdr3_aa: CASSEERGQVEEQYF
cdr3_nt: TGCGCCAGCAGCGAAGAAAGGGGGCAAGTTGAGGAGCAGTACTTC
v_call: TRBV5-1
j_call: TRBJ2-7
d_call: TRBD1

cdr3_aa: CASSVEGGNQPQHF
cdr3_nt: TGCGCCAGCAGCGTTGAGGGGGGTAATCAGCCCCAGCATTTT
v_call: TRBV5-1
j_call: TRBJ1-5
d_call: -

cdr3_aa: CASSLGGQGHNEQFF
cdr3_nt: TGCGCCAGCAGCTTAGGGGGACAGGGCCACAATGAGCAGTTCTTC
v_call: TRBV4-3
j_call: TRBJ2-1
d_call: TRBD1

cdr3_aa: CASSQADGGYTF
cdr3_nt: TGTGCCAGCAGCCAAGCGGATGGAGGCTACACCTTC
v_call: TRBV3-1
j_call: TRBJ1-2
d_call: -

cdr3_aa: CSVGAGTDTQYF
cdr3_nt: TGCAGCGTTGGCGCAGGCACAGATACGCAGTATTTT
v_call: TRBV29-1
j_call: TRBJ2-3
d_call: -

cdr3_aa: CASGPGYTF
cdr3_nt: TGTGCCAGCGGCCCTGGCTACACCTTC
v_call: TRBV7-9
j_call: TRBJ1-2
d_call: -

cdr3_aa: CASSSDGETQYF
cdr3_nt: TGTGCCAGCAGTTCCGACGGGGAGACCCAGTACTTC
v_call: TRBV12-3/TRBV12-4
j_call: TRBJ2-5
d_call: -

cdr3_aa: CASKTGGREKLFF
cdr3_nt: TGTGCCAGCAAAACAGGGGGCAGGGAAAAACTGTTTTTT
v_call: TRBV27
j_call: TRBJ1-4
d_call: TRBD1

cdr3_aa: CASCPEGDDTGELFF
cdr3_nt: TGTGCCAGTTGTCCTGAGGGTGACGACACCGGGGAGCTGTTTTTT
v_call: TRBV6-2/TRBV6-3
j_call: TRBJ2-2
d_call: -

cdr3_aa: CSVASRKGEMHYEQYF
cdr3_nt: TGCAGCGTTGCCTCCCGGAAGGGAGAAATGCACTACGAGCAGTACTTC
v_call: TRBV29-1
j_call: TRBJ2-7
d_call: -

cdr3_aa: CASSLQGGEAFF
cdr3_nt: TGTGCCAGCAGCCTCCAGGGCGGTGAAGCTTTCTTT
v_call: TRBV11-2
j_call: TRBJ1-1
d_call: -

cdr3_aa: CASSPSSGYEQYF
cdr3_nt: TGTGCCAGCTCACCTTCCTCTGGCTACGAGCAGTACTTC
v_call: TRBV18
j_call: TRBJ2-7
d_call: -

cdr3_aa: CSAPPGQGTNTQYF
cdr3_nt: TGCAGTGCACCACCGGGACAGGGCACTAATACGCAGTATTTT
v_call: TRBV20-1
j_call: TRBJ2-3
d_call: TRBD1

cdr3_aa: CASSYRTGAGELFF
cdr3_nt: TGTGCCAGCAGTTACCGGACAGGGGCCGGGGAGCTGTTTTTT
v_call: TRBV6-5
j_call: TRBJ2-2
d_call: TRBD1

cdr3_aa: CASSFSGTSNQPQHF
cdr3_nt: TGTGCCAGCAGTTTTTCCGGGACTAGCAATCAGCCCCAGCATTTT
v_call: TRBV12-3/TRBV12-4
j_call: TRBJ1-5
d_call: -

cdr3_aa: CASSPSGMALYGYTF
cdr3_nt: TGTGCCAGCAGTCCATCCGGGATGGCGTTATATGGCTACACCTTC
v_call: TRBV2
j_call: TRBJ1-2
d_call: -

cdr3_aa: CASSSAPDTQYF
cdr3_nt: TGTGCCAGCTCATCGGCCCCAGATACGCAGTATTTT
v_call: TRBV18
j_call: TRBJ2-3
d_call: -

cdr3_aa: CASSVSHSPSGQETQYF
cdr3_nt: TGTGCCAGCAGCGTAAGCCACAGTCCTAGCGGCCAAGAGACCCAGTACTTC
v_call: TRBV9
j_call: TRBJ2-5
d_call: TRBD2

cdr3_aa: CSARGGTEEKLFF
cdr3_nt: TGCAGTGCTAGAGGGGGGACGGAGGAAAAACTGTTTTTT
v_call: TRBV20-1
j_call: TRBJ1-4
d_call: -

cdr3_aa: CSAAPGQGTDTQYF
cdr3_nt: TGCAGTGCCGCCCCGGGACAGGGCACAGATACGCAGTATTTT
v_call: TRBV20-1
j_call: TRBJ2-3
d_call: TRBD1

cdr3_aa: CSAPTGGKETQYF
cdr3_nt: TGCAGTGCTCCAACCGGGGGGAAAGAGACCCAGTACTTC
v_call: TRBV20-1
j_call: TRBJ2-5
d_call: TRBD2

cdr3_aa: CASSLVDRDYGYTF
cdr3_nt: TGCGCCAGCAGCTTGGTCGACAGAGACTATGGCTACACCTTC
v_call: TRBV5-1
j_call: TRBJ1-2
d_call: -

cdr3_aa: CASSSGTHTDTQYF
cdr3_nt: TGTGCCAGCAGTTCCGGGACCCACACAGATACGCAGTATTTT
v_call: TRBV6-5
j_call: TRBJ2-3
d_call: -

cdr3_aa: CNLTRQGSYEQYF
cdr3_nt: TGCAACCTAACTAGACAGGGATCCTACGAGCAGTACTTC
v_call: TRBV29-1
j_call: TRBJ2-7
d_call: TRBD1

cdr3_aa: CASSQSANGRGYTF
cdr3_nt: TGTGCCAGCAGCCAATCCGCCAACGGGCGCGGCTACACCTTC
v_call: TRBV3-1
j_call: TRBJ1-2
d_call: -

cdr3_aa: CATSREKTGPEMRIF
cdr3_nt: TGTGCCACCAGCAGAGAAAAGACAGGGCCCGAAATGAGAATCTTT
v_call: TRBV15
j_call: TRBJ1-5
d_call: TRBD1

cdr3_aa: CASSSRGQAGTQYF
cdr3_nt: TGCGCCAGCAGCTCGCGAGGGCAAGCGGGAACGCAGTATTTT
v_call: TRBV5-1
j_call: TRBJ2-3
d_call: TRBD2

cdr3_aa: CASSQEETSGGRNEQFF
cdr3_nt: TGCGCCAGCAGCCAAGAAGAGACTAGCGGGGGGAGGAATGAGCAGTTCTTC
v_call: TRBV4-1
j_call: TRBJ2-1
d_call: TRBD2

cdr3_aa: CASSVKQGATEAFF
cdr3_nt: TGTGCCAGCAGTGTGAAACAGGGGGCGACTGAAGCTTTCTTT
v_call: TRBV25-1
j_call: TRBJ1-1
d_call: TRBD1

cdr3_aa: CASSHPAGEQYF
cdr3_nt: TGTGCCAGCAGTCACCCTGCGGGCGAGCAGTACTTC
v_call: TRBV12-3/TRBV12-4
j_call: TRBJ2-7
d_call: -